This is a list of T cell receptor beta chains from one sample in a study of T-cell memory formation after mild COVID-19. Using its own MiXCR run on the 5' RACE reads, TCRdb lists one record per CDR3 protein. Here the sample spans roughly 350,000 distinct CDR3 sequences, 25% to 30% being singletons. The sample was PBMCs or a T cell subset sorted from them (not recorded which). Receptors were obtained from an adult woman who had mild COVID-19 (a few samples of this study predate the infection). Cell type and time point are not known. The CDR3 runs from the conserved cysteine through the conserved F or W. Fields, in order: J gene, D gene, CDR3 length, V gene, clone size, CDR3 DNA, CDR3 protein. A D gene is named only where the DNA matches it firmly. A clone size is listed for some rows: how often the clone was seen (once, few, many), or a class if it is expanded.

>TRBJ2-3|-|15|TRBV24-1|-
TGTGCCACCAGTGACCCCAAGAGACAGACAGATACGCAGTATTTT
CATSDPKRQTDTQYF
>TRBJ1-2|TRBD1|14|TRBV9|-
TGTGCCAGCAGCGCGACAGGGATATTGGGTGGCTACACCTTC
CASSATGILGGYTF
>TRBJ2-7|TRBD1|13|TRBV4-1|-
TGCGCCAGCAGCGGACGGGACAGGGACGAGCAGTACTTC
CASSGRDRDEQYF
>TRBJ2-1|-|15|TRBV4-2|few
TGTGCCAGCAGCCAAGATCCCGCGTTGGACAATGAGCAGTTCTTC
CASSQDPALDNEQFF
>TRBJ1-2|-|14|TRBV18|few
TGTGCCAGCTCACCACCGTGGGGGGACTATGGCTACACCTTC
CASSPPWGDYGYTF
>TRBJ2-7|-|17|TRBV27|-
TGTGCCAGCAGTCCACCCTGGGATTCCGGGAGACCCTACGAGCAGTACTTC
CASSPPWDSGRPYEQYF
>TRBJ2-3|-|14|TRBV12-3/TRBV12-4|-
TGTGCCAGCAGCCGCCAAAGGTCTACAAATACGCAGTATTTT
CASSRQRSTNTQYF
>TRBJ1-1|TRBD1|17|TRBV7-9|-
TGTGCCAGCAGCTTGCCGAACCGGGACAGGGGGCAAAACGAAGCTTTCTTT
CASSLPNRDRGQNEAFF
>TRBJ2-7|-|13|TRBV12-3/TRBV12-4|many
TGTGCCAGCAGCCCGGGGCCCTCCTACGAGCAGTACTTC
CASSPGPSYEQYF
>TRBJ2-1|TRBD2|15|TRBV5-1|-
TGCGCCAGCAGCTTGACTAGCGGGAAGGGTCATGAGCAGTTCTTC
CASSLTSGKGHEQFF
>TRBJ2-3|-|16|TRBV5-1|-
TGCGCCAGCAGCACTGGACCCGTAGAACCGGGAGATACGCAGTATTTT
CASSTGPVEPGDTQYF